This paragraph covers one T cell receptor beta chain sequence. The sample comes from a study of blood T cell repertoires in COVID-19. Study-level information: Collection of acute and convalescent COVID-19 samples took place in the United States, Italy and Spain. Sources were T cells, B-cell-depleted T cells, or PBMCs; the material itself was cDNA or gDNA.

The CDR3 sequence is 16 residues long. CDR1 is SGHNT and CDR2 is YYREEE in the germline V gene (reference sequence). J gave up 2 bases and V 4 bases, and 8 bases lay outside the gene matches. Original handling: Amplification of reference gene primers provided the estimated nucleated cell counts. Generated by immunoSEQ multiplex PCR, the TCRdb table keeps only in-frame clones and is missing some. That table is the source of V, J and clone size, and D and trimming were worked out from the DNA. The table records under 300,000 clones, about four fifths of them present only once. The specimen was peripheral blood. V usage is TRBV5-4 and J usage is TRBJ2-7; 11 bases are shared with TRBD1. The sequence derives from a woman of 80 years or more with acute or convalescent COVID-19. The CDR3 region has the DNA TGTGCCAGCAGCCCGGGGACAGGGGGAAGAGCCTACGAGCAGTACTTC. Its translation is CASSPGTGGRAYEQYF.